These 16 T cell receptor beta chains were all obtained from the same sample, sequenced in a study of PD-L1 blockade in urothelial cancer. Generated by immunoSEQ multiplex PCR, the TCRdb table keeps only in-frame clones and is missing some. Among more than 70,000 clones listed, approximately 88% were seen once. The starting material was PBMCs, obtained around atezolizumab (anti-PD-L1) treatment. The receptors derive from a man in his sixties with urothelial cancer.

The chain uses TRBV20-1 and TRBJ2-1; D is possibly TRBD2 (5 bases). In germline, CDR1 is DFQATT, CDR2 SNEGSKA (reference sequence). The CDR3 loop spans 10 amino acids. Trimming removed 8 bases from V and 8 bases from J, with 10 bases in between. CDR3 amino acids: CSLGSYEQFF. DNA for the CDR3: TGCAGTCTTGGGAGCTATGAGCAGTTCTTC.

The V gene is TRBV11-2, the J gene TRBJ2-1, with D possibly matching TRBD2 (6 bases). The CDR3 covers 11 residues. V shed 3 bases and J shed 13 bases, with 10 bases lying between them. CDR1 is SGHAT, CDR2 FQNNGV, per germline. CDR3 region: CASSFAGLQFF. CDR3 sequence (DNA): TGTGCCAGCAGCTTCGCGGGATTACAGTTCTTC.

V usage is TRBV27 and J usage is TRBJ1-5, with 8 bases aligning to TRBD1. The CDR3 totals 16 residues. The junction had 13 bases not matched to a gene; V was cut back by 6 bases and J by 6 bases. Germline loops: CDR1 MNHEY, CDR2 SMNVEV (reference sequence). CDR3 region: CASSQTGQGWAQPQHF. CDR3 DNA: TGTGCCAGCAGCCAAACCGGACAGGGATGGGCTCAGCCCCAGCATTTT.

This rearrangement joins TRBV2 to TRBJ2-1; tentatively, D is TRBD1 (6 bases). The CDR3 runs to 16 residues. Germline V gene data show CDR1 as SNHLY and CDR2 as FYNNEI. V was shortened by 4 bases and J by 6 bases, with 19 bases between the two germline ends. The CDR3 here is CASSGWGRGTGNEQFF. The CDR3 nucleotides are TGTGCCAGCAGTGGCTGGGGCAGGGGTACCGGCAATGAGCAGTTCTTC.

The rearrangement joins TRBV1 to TRBJ2-4; TRBD2 was called by the table and not checked on the DNA. TRBV1 is recorded as a pseudogene. The CDR3 runs to 19 residues. The CDR3 DNA sequence: TGCACCAGCAGCCAAGATCTAAGTTGTGGGGGGGGTAGGGTAAACATTCAGTACTTC. Residues: CTSSQDLSCGGGRVNIQYF.

The chain is built from TRBV6-5 and TRBJ2-5; 8 bases are a match to TRBD1. V dropped 4 bases and J dropped 6; count of bases not matched to a gene: 7. The CDR3 spans 14 residues. Germline-derived CDR1 and CDR2 are MNHEY and SVGAGI. CDR3 residues: CASSSWDRRKTQYF. CDR3 in DNA: TGTGCCAGCAGTTCCTGGGACAGGAGAAAGACCCAGTACTTC.

CDR3 DNA sequence: TGTGCCAGTAGTAGATTAGCGGGAGTTGGAACAGATACGCAGTATTTT. Encoded protein: CASSRLAGVGTDTQYF. The chain is built from TRBV19 and TRBJ2-3, with TRBD2 matching over 9 bases. The CDR3 length is 16 residues. V lost 4 bases to trimming and J lost 3 bases; unmatched junction nucleotides: 8. CDR1 and CDR2 (germline): LNHDA, SQIVND (reference sequence).

This chain connects TRBV19 to TRBJ2-4; tentatively, D is TRBD2 (5 bases). The CDR3 length is 15 residues. Trimming took off 5 bases at V and 0 bases at J, with 11 bases between the two ends. Germline V gene lookup returns CDR1 LNHDA and CDR2 SQIVND (reference sequence). CDR3 in amino acids: CASSGRELAKNIQYF. The CDR3 coding sequence is TGTGCCAGTAGTGGTCGGGAACTAGCCAAAAACATTCAGTACTTC.

The chain recombines TRBV28 with TRBJ2-2; D might be TRBD1 (6 bases). Germline CDR1 reads MDHEN; CDR2 reads SYDVKM. V was clipped by 3 bases and J by 5 bases, with 13 bases between them. CDR3 length: 15 amino acids. The CDR3 is CASSFNRAGTGELFF. For the CDR3, the DNA is TGTGCCAGCAGTTTCAACAGGGCTGGAACCGGGGAGCTGTTTTTT.

V and J are TRBV5-1 and TRBJ2-7, with D maybe TRBD2 (5 bases). CDR1 is SGHRS, CDR2 YFSETQ, per germline. The CDR3 has 15 amino acids. V lost 7 bases and J lost 4, with 21 bases in between. The CDR3 nucleotides are TGCGCCAGCTCCCGTGAGGGTTTTTCAGAGTACGAGCAGTACTTC. It codes for CASSREGFSEYEQYF.

The chain is built from TRBV30 and TRBJ2-3; 7 positions match TRBD2. V was clipped by 1 base and J by 5 bases; unmatched bases: 0. There are 12 residues in the CDR3. From germline, CDR1 is GTSNPN and CDR2 SVGIG (reference sequence). DNA for the CDR3: TGTGCCTGGAGTGGGGGGGGAGATACGCAGTATTTT. This gives the protein CAWSGGGDTQYF.

The rearrangement links TRBV28 to TRBJ2-7; D is possibly TRBD2 (6 bases). Trimming left V 1 base short and J 0 bases short, with 13 bases between. This CDR3 is 16 amino acids long. Germline V lookup: CDR1 MDHEN, CDR2 SYDVKM. The CDR3 DNA is TGTGCCAGCAGTTTATTATGGGGGGTAGGCTCCTACGAGCAGTACTTC. It specifies CASSLLWGVGSYEQYF.

CDR3 sequence: CASRAAGTGPYEQYF. CDR3 sequence (DNA): TGTGCCAGCAGGGCAGCCGGGACAGGGCCCTACGAGCAGTACTTC. This rearrangement joins TRBV27 to TRBJ2-7, with 9 positions matching TRBD1. Germline CDR1 MNHEY, CDR2 SMNVEV (reference sequence). Trimming at V came to 6 bases and at J to 2 bases, leaving 8 bases not matched to a gene. This CDR3 is built from 15 residues.

Written as DNA, the CDR3 is TGTGCCAGCAGCTTGGCGGACAGGGGTAAGAATGAGCAGTTCTTC. Protein sequence: CASSLADRGKNEQFF. The chain joins TRBV5-5 to TRBJ2-1; 9 bases fit TRBD1. The germline V gene has CDR1 SGHKS and CDR2 YYEKEE (reference sequence). This CDR3 comprises 15 residues. With 0 bases clipped from V and 7 bases from J, the junction kept 5 bases outside the gene matches.

This chain uses TRBV6-5 with TRBJ2-2, with 7 bases that match TRBD2. CDR3 length equals 14 residues. Germline V lookup: CDR1 MNHEY, CDR2 SVGAGI. V gave up 5 bases and J gave up 7 bases; unmatched junction bases: 7. The CDR3 reads CASSGTIGGGELFF. CDR3 bases: TGTGCCAGCAGTGGGACTATTGGTGGCGGGGAGCTGTTTTTT.

The rearrangement joins TRBV28 to TRBJ2-7; TRBD1 matches 9 bases. Germline CDR1 MDHEN, CDR2 SYDVKM. With 2 bases clipped from V and 4 bases from J, the junction kept 3 bases outside the gene matches. This CDR3 has 14 residues. The CDR3 coding sequence is TGTGCCAGCAGTTTAGACAGGGGGTGGTACGAGCAGTACTTC. As protein: CASSLDRGWYEQYF.